This record covers a single T cell receptor beta chain. This entry belongs to a study of blood T cell repertoires in COVID-19. In the authors' workflow: Amplification of reference gene primers provided the estimated nucleated cell counts. The repertoire was sequenced with immunoSEQ multiplex PCR; TCRdb's copy has only in-frame clones and lacks some. Clonal size and the V and J genes are those of that table, whereas D and trimming came from the DNA. The table lists about 270,000 clones, around nine tenths of them singletons. The age range of participants was 18 to 89 years, with residence in about two dozen US areas. For recovered donors of Cohort 3, there were two negative PCRs, clearance, or symptom resolution. Germline CDR1 SQVTM, CDR2 ANQGSEA. The CDR3 has 16 amino acids. With V trimmed by 2 bases and J by 2 bases, 8 bases remained unmatched.

This clonotype was obtained from a woman under 30 who had recovered from COVID-19. Specimen: PBMCs or T cells enriched from blood (not recorded which). This chain uses TRBV29-1 with TRBJ1-1; TRBD1 matches at 10 bases. CDR3 in amino acids: CSVEPSSTGGNTEAFF. In DNA, the CDR3 is TGCAGCGTTGAACCCTCCTCGACAGGGGGCAACACTGAAGCTTTCTTT.